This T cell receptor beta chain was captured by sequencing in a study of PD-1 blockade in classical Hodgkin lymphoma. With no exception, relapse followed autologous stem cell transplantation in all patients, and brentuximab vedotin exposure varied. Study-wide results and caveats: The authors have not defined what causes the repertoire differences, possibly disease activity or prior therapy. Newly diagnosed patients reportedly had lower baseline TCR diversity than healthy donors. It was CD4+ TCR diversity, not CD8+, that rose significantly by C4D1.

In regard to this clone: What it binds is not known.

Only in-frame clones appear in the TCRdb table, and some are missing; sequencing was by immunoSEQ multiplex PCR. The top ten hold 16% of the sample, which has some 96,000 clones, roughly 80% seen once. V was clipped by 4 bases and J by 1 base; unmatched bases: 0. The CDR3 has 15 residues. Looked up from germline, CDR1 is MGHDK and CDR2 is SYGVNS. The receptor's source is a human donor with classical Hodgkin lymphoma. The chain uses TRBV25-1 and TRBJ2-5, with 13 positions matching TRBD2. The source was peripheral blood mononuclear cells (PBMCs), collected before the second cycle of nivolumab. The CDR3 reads CASSGTSGSQETQYF. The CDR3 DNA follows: TGTGCCAGCAGTGGGACTAGCGGGAGCCAAGAGACCCAGTACTTC.